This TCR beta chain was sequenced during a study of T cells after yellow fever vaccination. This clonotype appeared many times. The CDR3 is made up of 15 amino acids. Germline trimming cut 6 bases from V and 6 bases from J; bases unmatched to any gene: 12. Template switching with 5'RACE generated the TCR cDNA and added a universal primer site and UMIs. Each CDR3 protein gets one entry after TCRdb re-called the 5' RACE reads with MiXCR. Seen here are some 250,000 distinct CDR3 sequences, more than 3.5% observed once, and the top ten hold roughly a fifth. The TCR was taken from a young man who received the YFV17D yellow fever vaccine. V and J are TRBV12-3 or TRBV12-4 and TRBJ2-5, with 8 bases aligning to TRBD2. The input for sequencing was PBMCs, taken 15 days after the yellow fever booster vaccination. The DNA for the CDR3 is TGTGCCAGCAGCCCTGTACCGGGGGGGCCAAAGACCCAGTACTTC. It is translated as CASSPVPGGPKTQYF.